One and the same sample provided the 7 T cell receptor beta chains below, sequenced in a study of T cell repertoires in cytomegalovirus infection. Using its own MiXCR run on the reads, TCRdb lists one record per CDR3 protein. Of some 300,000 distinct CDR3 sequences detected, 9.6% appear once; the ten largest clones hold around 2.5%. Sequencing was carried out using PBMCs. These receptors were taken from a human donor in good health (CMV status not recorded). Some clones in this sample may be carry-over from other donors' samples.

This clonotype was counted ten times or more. CDR3 nucleotide sequence: TGTGCCAGCAGACCTAGGACAGGGGGCTCTAAGGACAATGAGCAGTTCTTC. It codes for CASRPRTGGSKDNEQFF. The chain links TRBV12-3 or TRBV12-4 to TRBJ2-1, with 11 bases lining up with TRBD1. V was clipped by 6 bases and J by 5 bases; unmatched bases: 12. The CDR3 spans 17 residues.

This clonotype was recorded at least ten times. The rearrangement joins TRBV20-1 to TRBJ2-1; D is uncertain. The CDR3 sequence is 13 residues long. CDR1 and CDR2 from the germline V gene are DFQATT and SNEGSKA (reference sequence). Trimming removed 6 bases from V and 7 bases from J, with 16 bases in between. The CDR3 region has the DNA TGCAGTGCCCGCGGCTGGGCGAGGAATGAGCAGTTCTTC. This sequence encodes CSARGWARNEQFF.

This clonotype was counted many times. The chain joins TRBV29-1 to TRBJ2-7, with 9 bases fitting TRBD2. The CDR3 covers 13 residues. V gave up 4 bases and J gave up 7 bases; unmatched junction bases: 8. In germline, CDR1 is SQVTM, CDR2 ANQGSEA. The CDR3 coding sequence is TGCAGCGTTGGCGGACTAGCGTTCGGAGAGCAGTACTTC. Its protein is CSVGGLAFGEQYF.

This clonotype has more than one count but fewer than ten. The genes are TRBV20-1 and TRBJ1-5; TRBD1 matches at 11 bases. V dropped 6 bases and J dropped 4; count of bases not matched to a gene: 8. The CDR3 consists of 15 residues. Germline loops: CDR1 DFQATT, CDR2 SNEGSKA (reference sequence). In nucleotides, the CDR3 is TGCAGTGCCCCCTTCGGGACAGGGGGAAATCAGCCCCAGCATTTT. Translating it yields CSAPFGTGGNQPQHF.

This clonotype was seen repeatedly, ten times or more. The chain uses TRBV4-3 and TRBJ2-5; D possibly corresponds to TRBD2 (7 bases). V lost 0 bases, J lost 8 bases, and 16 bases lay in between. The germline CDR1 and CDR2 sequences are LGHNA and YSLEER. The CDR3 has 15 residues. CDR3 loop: CASSQEGGQGKTQYF. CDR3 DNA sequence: TGCGCCAGCAGCCAAGAGGGGGGGCAGGGCAAAACCCAGTACTTC.

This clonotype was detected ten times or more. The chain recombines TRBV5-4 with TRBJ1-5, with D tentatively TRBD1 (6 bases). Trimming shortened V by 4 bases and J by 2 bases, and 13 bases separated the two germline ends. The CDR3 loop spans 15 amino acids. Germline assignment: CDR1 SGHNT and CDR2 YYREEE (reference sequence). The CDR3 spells CASSLSGVGNQPQHF. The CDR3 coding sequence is TGTGCCAGCAGCCTCTCAGGGGTCGGCAATCAGCCCCAGCATTTT.

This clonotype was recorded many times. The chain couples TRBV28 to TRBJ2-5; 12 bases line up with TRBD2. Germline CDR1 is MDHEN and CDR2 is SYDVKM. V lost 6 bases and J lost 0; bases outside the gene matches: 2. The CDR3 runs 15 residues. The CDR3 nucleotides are TGTGCCAGCAGCACTAGCGGGGGGAACCAAGAGACCCAGTACTTC. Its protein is CASSTSGGNQETQYF.